Included here is one TCR beta chain sequence, with context. This record belongs to a study of T cell responses to AZD1222 COVID-19 vaccine. Measured with immunoSEQ multiplex PCR; TCRdb has only the in-frame clones, and not every one. The sample yields about 140,000 clones, approximately 89% seen once. This CDR3 is built from 15 residues. With 2 bases clipped from V and 7 bases from J, the junction kept 10 bases outside the gene matches. CDR1 SGHNT and CDR2 YYREEE come from the germline V gene (reference sequence). The chain is built from TRBV5-4 and TRBJ1-2; 8 positions match TRBD1. Sequencing was performed on peripheral blood, taken on day 0 of AZD1222 vaccination. This clonotype was sampled from an adult in good health. CDR3 protein: CASSFLYDRGSGYTF. The DNA for the CDR3 is TGTGCCAGCAGCTTCCTATACGACAGGGGAAGTGGCTACACCTTC.